This record covers a single T cell receptor beta chain. In its sample, this clonotype was seen a few times. The clone's antigen remains unknown. Base quality data are lacking; no much larger clone is found one base away. At the junction V is shortened by 7 bases and J by 6 bases, with 16 bases in between. Measured from the cysteine to the phenylalanine, the CDR3 is 14 residues long. Only the CDR3 region is kept as DNA, spanning 42 bases read in frame from base 1. CDR1 and CDR2, looked up from the germline V gene, are SNHLY and FYNNEI. The library was obtained by 5' RACE. Instrument used: Illumina HiSeq 2500. The second PCR ran for about 6 to 11 cycles and used a J-beta primer mix along with a sample-barcoded 5' primer. A template-switch 5' adaptor carrying 12 random nucleotides introduced a unique molecular identifier onto each TCR beta cDNA molecule. Each sample yielded at least 3 million CDR3-containing paired-end reads. The Mint cDNA synthesis kit, primed by a TRBC-specific oligonucleotide, was used to synthesize first-strand cDNA from all RNA. After uracil-DNA glycosylase treatment, a first 18-cycle PCR used universal primers M1SS and BC2_uni_R on all cDNA. In the original analysis: Normalization of each sample was performed by random selection of 1 million high-quality reads, each carrying a distinct molecular identifier. Reads sharing molecular identifiers were discarded rather than binned into consensus sequences. MiTCR, run with a Q25 quality threshold and the strictest error-elimination algorithm, handled CDR3 identification, clonotype clustering and error correction. A nonparametric unseen species model with Euler transformation was used to estimate lower-bound total TCR beta diversity. Using fastp trimming at Q25 and MiXCR clonotype assembly, TCRdb reanalyzed the public sequencing data and kept in-frame beta chains. Every distinct CDR3 protein forms one entry, paired with its most common genes and DNA. The V and J calls and clone size come from TCRdb's table, not from the authors' own analysis. The sample data list just under 750,000 distinct CDR3 sequences, and about 20% of these were observed just once. Of the sample, 22% is held by the ten largest clones.

Systemically healthy Caucasian individuals from Russia, 39 in total and aged about 6 to 95 years, were included as donors. Each donor gave roughly 9.5 milliliters of peripheral blood, collected into EDTA-treated Vacutainer tubes. Ficoll-Paque density-gradient centrifugation was used to isolate PBMCs, with at least 6.5 million obtained per sample. Trizol reagent was used to extract total RNA from the PBMCs, yielding at least 5 micrograms per sample. For every donor, flow cytometry on a PBMC aliquot measured the percentage of naive CD45RAhigh/CD27high T cells. The entry originates in a study of blood T cells in healthy people across ages (dated by TCRdb to the mid-2010s). For the wider study: In model experiments, template switching captured roughly one uniquely barcoded TCR beta cDNA molecule for every two T cells. To track age-related changes in TCR beta repertoire diversity, the study relied on deep sequencing normalized with unique cDNA molecular identifiers. The donors were divided into four age groups: young (average around 16 years), middle-aged (about 39), aged (62) and long-lived (around 87). Donors of different ages were randomly distributed across sequencing lanes to avoid experimental bias. Using the same blood draw, the study looked at two additional independent replicas of 1 million unique cDNA reads for two donors, one aged 18 to 29 and the other aged 80 or older. Overall study results and their limits: The long-lived group showed more naive CD4+ T cells, fewer expanded clones and increased TCR diversity than the aged group, suggesting age selection. The CMV infection status of donors was not known, potentially confounding age-related changes in expanded clonotypes. Since profiling was done on bulk unsorted PBMCs, naive and antigen-experienced compartments could not be conclusively compared. There was a strong correlation between observed TCR beta diversity and the percentage of naive T cells measured by flow cytometry. Estimates of total diversity from one million sequenced T cells were regarded as lower bounds and underestimates. Observed TCR beta diversity per million T cells fell roughly linearly with age, and a significant reduction was already apparent by age around 36.

The rearrangement joined TRBV2 to TRBJ1-5; the D region possibly corresponds to TRBD1 (6 bases align). This TCR was sampled from an older man in good health. Source material: blood. DNA sequence: TGTGCCAGCAATCCAAGGGGGGGGAGTCAGCCCCAGCATTTT. It translates to CASNPRGGSQPQHF.